This TCR beta chain is from a study of shared clonotypes between healthy human individuals. Findings and caveats of the study: Sampling involved blood alone; tissue repertoires likely differ.

V was shortened by 4 bases and J by 3 bases, with 16 bases between the two germline ends. This CDR3 spans 16 amino acids. In germline, CDR1 is MGHDK, CDR2 SYGVNS. Using immunoSEQ multiplex PCR, the repertoire was profiled, and TCRdb retains in-frame clones only, with some absent. The table lists 2,500,000 or so clones, about nine tenths of them singletons, with 0.37% in the top ten. Concerning this clone itself: Antigen specificity is unknown.

This chain connects TRBV25-1 to TRBJ2-1, with unresolved D. This TCR derives from a man between 18 and 35 years old in good health. Some clones in this sample may be carry-over from other donors' samples. The sequencing input was naive CD4+ T cells from PBMCs. Sample subset: CD45RA+ positively selected. The CDR3, as DNA: TGTGCCAGCAGTGGGGTAACTCCAACGAGCTACAATGAGCAGTTCTTC. It yields the protein CASSGVTPTSYNEQFF. Drawing the rest from reference TRBV25-1 and TRBJ2-1, the complete variable domain is EADIYQTPRYLVIGTGKKITLECSQTMGHDKMYWYQQDPGMELHLIHYSYGVNSTEKGDLSSESTVSRIRTEHFPLTLESARPSHTSQYLCASSGVTPTSYNEQFFGPGTRLTVL.